This T cell receptor beta chain was observed in a study of blood T cells in healthy people across ages. Study-level background: Per two T cells, template switching captured roughly one barcoded beta molecule.

Study outcomes and limitations: Older age went with lower TCR beta diversity per million T cells, in a roughly linear way.

PCR was performed a second time for about 6 to 12 cycles using a sample-barcoded 5' primer and a J-beta primer mix. Every cDNA molecule carried a tag from a template-switch adaptor bearing 12 random nucleotides. TCRdb fed the 5' RACE reads into MiXCR, producing one record per CDR3 protein. The table includes around 1,000,000 distinct CDR3 sequences, 20% to 25% detected once. CDR3 length equals 15 residues. Germline loops: CDR1 SGHTA, CDR2 FQGNSA. V was trimmed by 5 bases and J by 2 bases, leaving 15 bases between them. As for this clonotype: Its antigen is currently unknown.

These data were likewise used in another study, on T cells of mothers and their children. That source adds: Related mother-child pairs showed slightly higher but non-significant overlap than unrelated pairs.

Input material: blood. The chain is built from TRBV7-2 and TRBJ1-2, with D perhaps TRBD1 (5 bases). The TCR comes from a girl under 10 years old in good health. CDR3 bases: TGTGCCAGCAGCAGATCAGGGTGGGAGAACTATGGCTACACCTTC. Its protein is CASSRSGWENYGYTF. Full variable domain (outside the CDR3, taken from reference TRBV7-2 and TRBJ1-2): GAGVSQSPSNKVTEKGKDVELRCDPISGHTALYWYRQSLGQGLEFLIYFQGNSAPDKSGLPSDRFSAERTGGSVSTLTIQRTQQEDSAVYLCASSRSGWENYGYTFGSGTRLTVV.